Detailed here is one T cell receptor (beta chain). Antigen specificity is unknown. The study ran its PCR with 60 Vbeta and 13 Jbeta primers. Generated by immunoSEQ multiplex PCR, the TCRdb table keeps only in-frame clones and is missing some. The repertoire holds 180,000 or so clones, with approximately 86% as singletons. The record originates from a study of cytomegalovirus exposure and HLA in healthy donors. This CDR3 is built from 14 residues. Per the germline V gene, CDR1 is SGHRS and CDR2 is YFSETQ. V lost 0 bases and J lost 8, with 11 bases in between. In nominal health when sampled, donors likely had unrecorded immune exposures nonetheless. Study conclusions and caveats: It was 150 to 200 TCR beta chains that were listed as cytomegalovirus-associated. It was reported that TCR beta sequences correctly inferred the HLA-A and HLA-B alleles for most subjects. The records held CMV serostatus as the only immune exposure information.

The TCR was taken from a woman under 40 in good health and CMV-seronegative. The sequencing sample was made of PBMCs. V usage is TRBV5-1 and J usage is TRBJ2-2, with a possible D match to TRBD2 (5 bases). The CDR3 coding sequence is TGCGCCAGCAGCTTGGGATGGGAGTCAGGGGAGCTGTTTTTT. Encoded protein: CASSLGWESGELFF.